This is a list of T cell receptor beta chains from one sample in a study of T cells after yellow fever vaccination. One entry per CDR3 protein results from TCRdb running MiXCR on the 5' RACE reads. Of about 320,000 distinct CDR3 sequences listed, around 4.4% are singletons. The sequencing used PBMCs, collected 15 days after the yellow fever booster vaccination. The receptors derive from a man younger than 35 who received the YFV17D yellow fever vaccine. Each CDR3 is given with its conserved first and last residue. The D gene is left open where the match is weak. Only part of the rows carry a size: once, few, many, or a class if the clone is expanded.

v_call	d_call	j_call	clone_size	cdr3_nt	cdr3_aa
TRBV6-5	TRBD1	TRBJ2-1	few	TGTGCCAGCAGCGTGACAGGGGATCAGGGTGAGCAGTTCTTC	CASSVTGDQGEQFF
TRBV5-1	.	TRBJ1-5	few	TGCGCCAGCAGCTCTGGACAAACCGCTACAAATCAGCCCCAGCATTTT	CASSSGQTATNQPQHF
TRBV28	.	TRBJ1-2	.	TGTGCCAGCAGTTGGGCTTATGGCTACACCTTC	CASSWAYGYTF
TRBV27	.	TRBJ2-3	many	TGTGCTACACGCTCTTGGGGCCACACAGATACGCAGTATTTT	CATRSWGHTDTQYF
TRBV9	.	TRBJ1-1	many	TGTGCCAGCAGCGCTCAGGGGCGCACTGAAGCTTTCTTT	CASSAQGRTEAFF
TRBV12-5	.	TRBJ1-2	.	TGTGCTAGTGGCTCCGAAGTTCGGCACTATGGCTACACCTTC	CASGSEVRHYGYTF
TRBV10-3	.	TRBJ2-3	.	TGTGCCATCAGTGAGTCTCGGAGAACCTTTAGCACAGATACGCAGTATTTT	CAISESRRTFSTDTQYF
TRBV10-3	.	TRBJ1-1	few	TGTGCCATCAGCGGACCCGAATTTGGGAACACTGAAGCTTTCTTT	CAISGPEFGNTEAFF
TRBV12-3/TRBV12-4	.	TRBJ2-5	many	TGTGCCAGCAGTCCCCAGGGGCTGCAAGAGACCCAGTACTTC	CASSPQGLQETQYF
TRBV7-2	.	TRBJ2-3	few	TGTGCCAGCAGCCCTCGGACCTTATTCGATACGCAGTATTTT	CASSPRTLFDTQYF